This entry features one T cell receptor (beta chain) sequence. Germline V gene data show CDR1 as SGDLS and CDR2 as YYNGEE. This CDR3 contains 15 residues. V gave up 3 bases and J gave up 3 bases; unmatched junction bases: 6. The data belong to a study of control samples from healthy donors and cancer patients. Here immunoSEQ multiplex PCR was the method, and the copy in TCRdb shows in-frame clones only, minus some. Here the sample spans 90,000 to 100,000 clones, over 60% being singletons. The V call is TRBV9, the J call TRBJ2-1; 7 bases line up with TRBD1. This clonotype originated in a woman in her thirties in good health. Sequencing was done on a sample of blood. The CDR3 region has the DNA TGTGCCAGCAGCGCCGCCGGGACAGTCTACAATGAGCAGTTCTTC. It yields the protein CASSAAGTVYNEQFF. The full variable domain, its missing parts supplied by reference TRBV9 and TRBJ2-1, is DSGVTQTPKHLITATGQRVTLRCSPRSGDLSVYWYQQSLDQGLQFLIQYYNGEERAKGNILERFSAQQFPDLHSELNLSSLELGDSALYFCASSAAGTVYNEQFFGPGTRLTVL.